This T cell receptor beta chain stems from a study of shared clonotypes between healthy human individuals. Study results and caveats: Sampling used blood alone; tissue repertoires probably differ. Shared clonotypes across all four donors exceeded non-shared ones in generation probability.

The sample holds a few counts of this clone. Its antigen is still unknown. Assay runs were performed at deep level. The table came from immunoSEQ multiplex PCR; TCRdb's copy has only in-frame clones and leaves some out. The repertoire includes over a million clones, roughly 74% of them detected once, and 0.6% to 0.75% sits in the top ten. Germline V gene lookup returns CDR1 MNHNY and CDR2 SVGAGI (reference sequence). The CDR3 spans 16 residues. V gave up 3 bases and J gave up 3 bases, with 18 bases separating them. The sequenced sample was memory CD4+ T cells from PBMCs. Stated subset: CD45RA-negative fraction. The receptor's source is a man in his late teens or twenties in good health. Some clones in this sample may be carry-over from other donors' samples. The V and J genes are TRBV6-6 and TRBJ2-7; D is unclear. CDR3 coding DNA: TGTGCCAGCAGTTATTCTCAGCGCACTAAAATCTACGAGCAGTACTTC. It codes for CASSYSQRTKIYEQYF.